A single TCR beta chain is shown here with its context. Its antigen is as yet unknown. This sample is part of a study of T cell responses to AZD1222 COVID-19 vaccine. The assay was immunoSEQ multiplex PCR, and TCRdb's table has in-frame clones only and misses some. The table has approximately 190,000 clones, around 92% seen once. Study results and limitations: Baseline testing showed seropositivity in only five to seven AZD1222 recipients. The CD4 TCRs associated with vaccination extended across spike and predominated at 160-218 and 743-854. Donors were largely white British and mainly female; clonal diversity was possibly underestimated.

This specimen consisted of peripheral blood, obtained on day 0 of AZD1222 vaccination. This TCR was sampled from an adult in good health.

This chain's CDR3 is CSVEGLAGGTDTQYF. In nucleotides, the CDR3 is TGCAGCGTTGAAGGACTAGCGGGAGGCACAGATACGCAGTATTTT. The chain couples TRBV29-1 to TRBJ2-3; 12 bases align to TRBD2. CDR1 is SQVTM and CDR2 is ANQGSEA in the germline V gene. Trimming took 1 base from V and 1 from J; bases not matched to a gene: 0. This CDR3 spans 15 amino acids.